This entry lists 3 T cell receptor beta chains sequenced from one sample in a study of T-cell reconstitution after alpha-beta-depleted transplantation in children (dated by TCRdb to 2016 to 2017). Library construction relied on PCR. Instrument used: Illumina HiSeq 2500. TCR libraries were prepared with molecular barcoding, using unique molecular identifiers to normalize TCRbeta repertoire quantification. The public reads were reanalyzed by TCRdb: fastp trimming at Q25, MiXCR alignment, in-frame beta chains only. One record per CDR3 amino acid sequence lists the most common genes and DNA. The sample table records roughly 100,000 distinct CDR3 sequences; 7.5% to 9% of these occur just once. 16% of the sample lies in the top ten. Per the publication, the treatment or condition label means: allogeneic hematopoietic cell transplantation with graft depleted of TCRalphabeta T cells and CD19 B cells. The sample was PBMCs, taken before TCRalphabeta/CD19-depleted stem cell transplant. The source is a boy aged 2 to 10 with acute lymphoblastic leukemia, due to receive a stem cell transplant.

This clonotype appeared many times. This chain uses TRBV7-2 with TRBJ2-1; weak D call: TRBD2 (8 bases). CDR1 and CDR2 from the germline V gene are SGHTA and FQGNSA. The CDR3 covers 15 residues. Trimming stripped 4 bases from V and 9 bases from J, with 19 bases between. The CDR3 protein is CASSSGGTVGGEQFF. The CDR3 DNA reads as TGTGCCAGCAGCTCGGGGGGGACAGTGGGGGGTGAGCAGTTCTTC.

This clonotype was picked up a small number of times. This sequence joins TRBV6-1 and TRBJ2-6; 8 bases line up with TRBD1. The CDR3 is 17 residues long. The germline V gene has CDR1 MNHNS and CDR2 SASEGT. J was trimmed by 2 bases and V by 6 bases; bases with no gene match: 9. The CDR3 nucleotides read TGTGCCAGCAGGTCACAGGGGGTCCGACCTGGGGCCAACGTCCTGACTTTC. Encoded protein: CASRSQGVRPGANVLTF.

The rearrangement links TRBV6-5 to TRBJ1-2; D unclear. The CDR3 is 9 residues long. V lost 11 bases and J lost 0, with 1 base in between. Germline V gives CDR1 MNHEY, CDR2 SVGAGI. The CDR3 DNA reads TGTGCCCCTAACTATGGCTACACCTTC. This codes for CAPNYGYTF.